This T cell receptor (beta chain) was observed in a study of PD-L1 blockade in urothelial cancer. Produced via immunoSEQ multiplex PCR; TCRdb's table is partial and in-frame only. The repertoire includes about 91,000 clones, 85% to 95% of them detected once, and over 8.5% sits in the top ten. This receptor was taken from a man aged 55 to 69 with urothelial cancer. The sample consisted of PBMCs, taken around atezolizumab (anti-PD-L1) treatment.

The CDR3 loop is CASSLRQGGETQYF. DNA for the CDR3: TGTGCCAGCAGTTTGAGACAGGGGGGCGAGACCCAGTACTTC. The chain recombines TRBV28 with TRBJ2-5, with 9 bases identical to TRBD1. This CDR3 is built from 14 residues. V trimming: 3 bases; J trimming: 5 bases; junction bases outside the gene matches: 4. CDR1 is MDHEN and CDR2 is SYDVKM in the germline V gene.